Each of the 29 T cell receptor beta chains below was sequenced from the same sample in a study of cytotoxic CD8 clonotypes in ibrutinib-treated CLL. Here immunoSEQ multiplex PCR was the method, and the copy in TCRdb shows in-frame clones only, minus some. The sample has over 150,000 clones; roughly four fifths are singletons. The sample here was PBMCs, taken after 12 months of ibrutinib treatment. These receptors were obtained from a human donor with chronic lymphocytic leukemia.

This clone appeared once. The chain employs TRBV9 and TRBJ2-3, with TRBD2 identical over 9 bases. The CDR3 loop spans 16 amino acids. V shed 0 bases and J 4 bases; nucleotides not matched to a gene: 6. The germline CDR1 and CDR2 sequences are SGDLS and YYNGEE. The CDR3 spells CASSVVAGGPSDTQYF. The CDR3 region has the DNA TGTGCCAGCAGCGTAGTTGCGGGAGGGCCTTCAGATACGCAGTATTTT.

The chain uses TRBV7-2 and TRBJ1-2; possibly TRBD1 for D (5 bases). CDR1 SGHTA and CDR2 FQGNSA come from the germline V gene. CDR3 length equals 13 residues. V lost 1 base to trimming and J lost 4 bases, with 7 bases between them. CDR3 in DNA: TGTGCCAGCAGCTTAGTCGGGGCCTATGGCTACACCTTC. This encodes CASSLVGAYGYTF.

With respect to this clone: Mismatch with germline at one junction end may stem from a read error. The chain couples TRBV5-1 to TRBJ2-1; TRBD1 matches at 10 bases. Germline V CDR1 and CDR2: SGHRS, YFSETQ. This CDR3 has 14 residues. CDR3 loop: CASSLEWTGGVYVF. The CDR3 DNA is TGCGCCAGCAGCTTGGAGTGGACAGGGGGAGTCTATGTCTTC.

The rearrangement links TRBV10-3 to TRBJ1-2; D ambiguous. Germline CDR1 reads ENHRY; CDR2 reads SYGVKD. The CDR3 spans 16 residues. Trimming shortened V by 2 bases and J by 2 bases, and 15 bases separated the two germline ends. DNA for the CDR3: TGTGCCATCAGTGAGGGGCGGAGAGGAGAGAACTATGGCTACACCTTC. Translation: CAISEGRRGENYGYTF.

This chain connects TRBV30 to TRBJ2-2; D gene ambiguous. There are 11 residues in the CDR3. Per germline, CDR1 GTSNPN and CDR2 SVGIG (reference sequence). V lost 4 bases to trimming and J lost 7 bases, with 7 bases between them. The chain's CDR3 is CAWTLFGELFF. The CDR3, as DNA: TGTGCCTGGACCTTGTTCGGGGAGCTGTTTTTT.

The CDR3 coding sequence is TGTGCCAGCAGTTTAGACAGGCGGACCCCCCCCTCGGGCGAGCAGTACTTC. Its protein is CASSLDRRTPPSGEQYF. The genes are TRBV28 and TRBJ2-7; possibly TRBD1 for D (6 bases). CDR3 length: 17 residues. The ends were cut back, 2 bases at V and 6 bases at J, with 23 bases in the middle. Per the germline V gene, CDR1 is MDHEN and CDR2 is SYDVKM. The variable domain in full, completed from reference TRBV28 and TRBJ2-7, reads DVKVTQSSRYLVKRTGEKVFLECVQDMDHENMFWYRQDPGLGLRLIYFSYDVKMKEKGDIPEGYSVSREKKERFSLILESASTNQTSMYLCASSLDRRTPPSGEQYFGPGTRLTVT.

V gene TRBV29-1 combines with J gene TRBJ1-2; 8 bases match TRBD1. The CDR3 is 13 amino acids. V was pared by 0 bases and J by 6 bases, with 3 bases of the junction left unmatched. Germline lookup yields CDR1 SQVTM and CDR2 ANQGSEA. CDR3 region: CSVEDGTGDGYTF. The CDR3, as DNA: TGCAGCGTTGAAGATGGGACAGGAGATGGCTACACCTTC. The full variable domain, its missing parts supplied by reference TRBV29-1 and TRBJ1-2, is SAVISQKPSRDICQRGTSLTIQCQVDSQVTMMFWYRQQPGQSLTLIATANQGSEATYESGFVIDKFPISRPNLTFSTLTVSNMSPEDSSIYLCSVEDGTGDGYTFGSGTRLTVV.

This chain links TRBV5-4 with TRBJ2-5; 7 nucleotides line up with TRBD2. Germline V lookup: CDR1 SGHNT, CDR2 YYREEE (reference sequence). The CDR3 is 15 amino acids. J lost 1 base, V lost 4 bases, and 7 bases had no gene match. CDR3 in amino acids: CASSPRGGFQETQYF. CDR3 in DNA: TGTGCCAGCAGCCCACGCGGGGGTTTCCAAGAGACCCAGTACTTC.

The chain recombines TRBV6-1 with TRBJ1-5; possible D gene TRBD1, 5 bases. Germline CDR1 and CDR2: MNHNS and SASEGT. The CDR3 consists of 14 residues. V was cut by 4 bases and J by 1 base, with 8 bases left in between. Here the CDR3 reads CASSGRDSNQPQHF. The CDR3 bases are TGTGCCAGCAGTGGCCGGGACAGCAATCAGCCCCAGCATTTT.

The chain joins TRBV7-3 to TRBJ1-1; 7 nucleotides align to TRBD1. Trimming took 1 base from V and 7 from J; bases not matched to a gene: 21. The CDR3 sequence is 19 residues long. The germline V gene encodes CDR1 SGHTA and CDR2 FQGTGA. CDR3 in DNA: TGTGCCAGCAGCTTAAAAGGGGGCGGAATCCCCATTACTTCTTATGAAGCTTTCTTT. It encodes CASSLKGGGIPITSYEAFF.

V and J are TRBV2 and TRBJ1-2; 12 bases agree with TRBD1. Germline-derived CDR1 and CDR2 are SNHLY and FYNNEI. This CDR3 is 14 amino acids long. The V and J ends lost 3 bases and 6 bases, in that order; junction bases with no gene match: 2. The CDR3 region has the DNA TGTGCCAGCAGTGATGGGACAGGGGGCGATGGCTACACCTTC. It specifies CASSDGTGGDGYTF.

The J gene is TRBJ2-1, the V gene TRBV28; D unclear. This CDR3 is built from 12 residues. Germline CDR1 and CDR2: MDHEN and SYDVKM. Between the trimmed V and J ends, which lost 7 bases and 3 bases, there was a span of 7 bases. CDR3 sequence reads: CASTDNYNEQFF. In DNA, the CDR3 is TGTGCCAGCACCGACAACTACAATGAGCAGTTCTTC. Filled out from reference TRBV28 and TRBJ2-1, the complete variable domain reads DVKVTQSSRYLVKRTGEKVFLECVQDMDHENMFWYRQDPGLGLRLIYFSYDVKMKEKGDIPEGYSVSREKKERFSLILESASTNQTSMYLCASTDNYNEQFFGPGTRLTVL.

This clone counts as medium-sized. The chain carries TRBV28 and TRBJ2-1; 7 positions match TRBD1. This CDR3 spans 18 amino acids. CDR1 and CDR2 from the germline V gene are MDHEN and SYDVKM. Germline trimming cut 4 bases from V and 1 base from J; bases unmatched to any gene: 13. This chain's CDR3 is CASSSPTPQGESYNEQFF. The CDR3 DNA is TGTGCCAGCAGTTCACCGACCCCCCAGGGGGAGTCCTACAATGAGCAGTTCTTC.

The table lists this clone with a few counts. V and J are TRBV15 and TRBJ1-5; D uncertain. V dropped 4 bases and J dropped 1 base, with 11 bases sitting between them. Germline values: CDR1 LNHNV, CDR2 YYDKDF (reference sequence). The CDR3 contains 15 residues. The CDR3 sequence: CATSTGRSSNQPQHF. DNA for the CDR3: TGTGCCACCAGCACCGGGAGGAGCAGCAATCAGCCCCAGCATTTT. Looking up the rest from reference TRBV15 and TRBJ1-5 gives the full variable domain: DAMVIQNPRYQVTQFGKPVTLSCSQTLNHNVMYWYQQKSSQAPKLLFHYYDKDFNNEADTPDNFQSRRPNTSFCFLDIRSPGLGDTAMYLCATSTGRSSNQPQHFGDGTRLSIL.

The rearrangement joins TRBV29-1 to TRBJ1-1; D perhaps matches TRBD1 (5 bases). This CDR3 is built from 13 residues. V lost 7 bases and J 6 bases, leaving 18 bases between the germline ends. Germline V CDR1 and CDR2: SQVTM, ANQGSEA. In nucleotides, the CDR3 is TGCAGCGCGAGCAGGGTAGAAGGTTCTGAAGCTTTCTTT. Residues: CSASRVEGSEAFF.

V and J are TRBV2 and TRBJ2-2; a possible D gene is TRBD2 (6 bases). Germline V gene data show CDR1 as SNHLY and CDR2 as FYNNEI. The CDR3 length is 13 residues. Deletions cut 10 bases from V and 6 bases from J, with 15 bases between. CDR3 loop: CATGASDAGELFF. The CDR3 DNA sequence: TGTGCCACCGGGGCTAGCGATGCCGGGGAGCTGTTTTTT.

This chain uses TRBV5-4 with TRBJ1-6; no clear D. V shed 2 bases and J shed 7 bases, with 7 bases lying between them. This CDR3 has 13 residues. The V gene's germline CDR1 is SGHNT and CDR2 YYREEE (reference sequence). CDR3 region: CASSFMGNSPLHF. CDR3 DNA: TGTGCCAGCAGCTTTATGGGGAATTCACCCCTCCACTTT.

Written as DNA, the CDR3 is TGTGCCAGTAGTCCCCGACAGGGGTGGGACGAGCAGTACTTC. Translated, it gives CASSPRQGWDEQYF. This chain joins TRBV19 and TRBJ2-7; 8 bases agree with TRBD1. Per germline, CDR1 LNHDA and CDR2 SQIVND (reference sequence). CDR3 length: 14 amino acids. The J segment lost 5 bases and the V segment lost 5 bases, leaving 8 bases of the junction unmatched.

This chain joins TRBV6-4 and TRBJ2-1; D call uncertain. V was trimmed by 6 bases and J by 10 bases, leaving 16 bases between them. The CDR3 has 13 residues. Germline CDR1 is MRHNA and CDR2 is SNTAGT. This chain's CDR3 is CASSLNAANEQFF. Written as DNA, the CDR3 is TGTGCCAGCAGCCTCAACGCGGCCAACGAGCAGTTCTTC.

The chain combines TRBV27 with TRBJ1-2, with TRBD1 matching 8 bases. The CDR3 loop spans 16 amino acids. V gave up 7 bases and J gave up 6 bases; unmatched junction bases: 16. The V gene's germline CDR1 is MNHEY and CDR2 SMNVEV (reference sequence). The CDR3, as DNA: TGTGCCAGCAAACGGGCAGGGGGCGCACTAATGCATGGCTACACCTTC. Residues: CASKRAGGALMHGYTF.

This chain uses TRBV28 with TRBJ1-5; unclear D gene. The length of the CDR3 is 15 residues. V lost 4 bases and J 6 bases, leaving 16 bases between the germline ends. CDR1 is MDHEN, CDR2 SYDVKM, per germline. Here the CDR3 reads CASSSERTYSQPQHF. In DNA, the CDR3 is TGTGCCAGCAGTTCAGAACGGACGTACTCTCAGCCCCAGCATTTT.

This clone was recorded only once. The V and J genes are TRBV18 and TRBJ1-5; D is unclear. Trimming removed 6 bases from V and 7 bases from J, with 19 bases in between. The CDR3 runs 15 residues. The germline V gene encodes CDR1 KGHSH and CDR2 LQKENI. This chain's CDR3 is CASSPSWGRGQPQHF. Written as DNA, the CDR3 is TGTGCCAGCTCCCCCAGCTGGGGTCGAGGCCAGCCCCAGCATTTT.

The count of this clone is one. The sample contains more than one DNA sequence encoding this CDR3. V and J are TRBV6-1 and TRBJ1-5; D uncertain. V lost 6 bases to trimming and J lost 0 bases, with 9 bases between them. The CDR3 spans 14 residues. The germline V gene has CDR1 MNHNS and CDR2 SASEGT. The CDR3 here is CASRRFYSNQPQHF. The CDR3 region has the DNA TGTGCCAGCAGGCGGTTTTATAGCAATCAGCCCCAGCATTTT.

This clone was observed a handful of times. The CDR3 sequence: CASSYYRAGGYTF. DNA of the CDR3: TGTGCCAGCAGTTACTACAGGGCGGGTGGCTACACCTTC. The chain links TRBV6-6 to TRBJ1-2, with D maybe TRBD1 (6 bases). Germline CDR1 MNHNY, CDR2 SVGAGI (reference sequence). CDR3 length equals 13 residues. The V and J ends lost 1 base and 7 bases respectively, with 10 bases between them.

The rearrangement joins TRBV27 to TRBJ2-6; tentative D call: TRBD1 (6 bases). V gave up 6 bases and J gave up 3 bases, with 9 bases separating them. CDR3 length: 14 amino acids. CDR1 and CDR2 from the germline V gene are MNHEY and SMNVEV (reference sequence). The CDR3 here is CASRRGGGANVLTF. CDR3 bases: TGTGCCAGCAGGAGAGGGGGTGGGGCCAACGTCCTGACTTTC.

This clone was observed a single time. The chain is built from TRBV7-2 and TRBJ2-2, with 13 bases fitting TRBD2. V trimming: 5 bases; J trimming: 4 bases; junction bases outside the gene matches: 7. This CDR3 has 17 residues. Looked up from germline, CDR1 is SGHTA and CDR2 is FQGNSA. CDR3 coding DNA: TGTGCCAGCAGCCGAGGACTAGCGGGGGCCCTCACCGGGGAGCTGTTTTTT. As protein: CASSRGLAGALTGELFF.

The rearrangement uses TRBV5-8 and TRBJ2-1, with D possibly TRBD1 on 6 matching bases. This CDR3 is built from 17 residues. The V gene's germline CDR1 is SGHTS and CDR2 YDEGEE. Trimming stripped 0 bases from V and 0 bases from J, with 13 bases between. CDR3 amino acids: CASSLAAGASSYNEQFF. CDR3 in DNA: TGTGCCAGCAGCTTGGCCGCAGGGGCGAGCTCCTACAATGAGCAGTTCTTC.

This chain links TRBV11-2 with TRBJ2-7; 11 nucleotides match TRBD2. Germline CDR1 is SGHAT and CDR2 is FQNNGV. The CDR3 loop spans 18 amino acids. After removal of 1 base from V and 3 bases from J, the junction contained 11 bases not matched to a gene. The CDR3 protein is CASSLGPSGRTHFYEQYF. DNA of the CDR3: TGTGCCAGCAGCTTAGGGCCTAGCGGGAGGACCCACTTCTACGAGCAGTACTTC.

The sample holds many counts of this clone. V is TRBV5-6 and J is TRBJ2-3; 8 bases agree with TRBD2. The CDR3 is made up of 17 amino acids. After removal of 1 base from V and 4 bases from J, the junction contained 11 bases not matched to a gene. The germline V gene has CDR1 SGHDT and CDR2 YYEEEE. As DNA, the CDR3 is TGTGCCAGCAGCTTGTGGTCAGCGGGAGATGAGGCAGATACGCAGTATTTT. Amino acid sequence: CASSLWSAGDEADTQYF.